One TCR beta chain is described in this entry. Its antigen is not identified. This sample is drawn from a study of beta chain features in type 1 diabetes. General observations from the study: Within each of all four CD4+ subsets, Type 1 diabetes patients had TCRB CDR3s that were moderately but significantly shorter.

The CDR3 spans 14 residues. V was shortened by 4 bases and J by 5 bases, with 12 bases between the two germline ends. CDR1 and CDR2 from the germline V gene are SGHNT and YYREEE (reference sequence). The investigators reverse transcribed all of the isolated RNA, so they sequenced expressed TCRB transcripts. The method was immunoSEQ multiplex PCR; TCRdb's version includes in-frame clones alone and lacks a portion of them. The data hold a few hundred thousand clones, with about 11% observed a single time. V usage is TRBV5-4 and J usage is TRBJ1-4; D unclear. The specimen sequenced was naive CD4+ T cells from blood. The sequence was obtained from a man aged 25 to 40 with type 1 diabetes. The CDR3 nucleotides are TGTGCCAGCAGCCAAGGCAGGCCAAATGAAAAACTGTTTTTT. It is translated as CASSQGRPNEKLFF.